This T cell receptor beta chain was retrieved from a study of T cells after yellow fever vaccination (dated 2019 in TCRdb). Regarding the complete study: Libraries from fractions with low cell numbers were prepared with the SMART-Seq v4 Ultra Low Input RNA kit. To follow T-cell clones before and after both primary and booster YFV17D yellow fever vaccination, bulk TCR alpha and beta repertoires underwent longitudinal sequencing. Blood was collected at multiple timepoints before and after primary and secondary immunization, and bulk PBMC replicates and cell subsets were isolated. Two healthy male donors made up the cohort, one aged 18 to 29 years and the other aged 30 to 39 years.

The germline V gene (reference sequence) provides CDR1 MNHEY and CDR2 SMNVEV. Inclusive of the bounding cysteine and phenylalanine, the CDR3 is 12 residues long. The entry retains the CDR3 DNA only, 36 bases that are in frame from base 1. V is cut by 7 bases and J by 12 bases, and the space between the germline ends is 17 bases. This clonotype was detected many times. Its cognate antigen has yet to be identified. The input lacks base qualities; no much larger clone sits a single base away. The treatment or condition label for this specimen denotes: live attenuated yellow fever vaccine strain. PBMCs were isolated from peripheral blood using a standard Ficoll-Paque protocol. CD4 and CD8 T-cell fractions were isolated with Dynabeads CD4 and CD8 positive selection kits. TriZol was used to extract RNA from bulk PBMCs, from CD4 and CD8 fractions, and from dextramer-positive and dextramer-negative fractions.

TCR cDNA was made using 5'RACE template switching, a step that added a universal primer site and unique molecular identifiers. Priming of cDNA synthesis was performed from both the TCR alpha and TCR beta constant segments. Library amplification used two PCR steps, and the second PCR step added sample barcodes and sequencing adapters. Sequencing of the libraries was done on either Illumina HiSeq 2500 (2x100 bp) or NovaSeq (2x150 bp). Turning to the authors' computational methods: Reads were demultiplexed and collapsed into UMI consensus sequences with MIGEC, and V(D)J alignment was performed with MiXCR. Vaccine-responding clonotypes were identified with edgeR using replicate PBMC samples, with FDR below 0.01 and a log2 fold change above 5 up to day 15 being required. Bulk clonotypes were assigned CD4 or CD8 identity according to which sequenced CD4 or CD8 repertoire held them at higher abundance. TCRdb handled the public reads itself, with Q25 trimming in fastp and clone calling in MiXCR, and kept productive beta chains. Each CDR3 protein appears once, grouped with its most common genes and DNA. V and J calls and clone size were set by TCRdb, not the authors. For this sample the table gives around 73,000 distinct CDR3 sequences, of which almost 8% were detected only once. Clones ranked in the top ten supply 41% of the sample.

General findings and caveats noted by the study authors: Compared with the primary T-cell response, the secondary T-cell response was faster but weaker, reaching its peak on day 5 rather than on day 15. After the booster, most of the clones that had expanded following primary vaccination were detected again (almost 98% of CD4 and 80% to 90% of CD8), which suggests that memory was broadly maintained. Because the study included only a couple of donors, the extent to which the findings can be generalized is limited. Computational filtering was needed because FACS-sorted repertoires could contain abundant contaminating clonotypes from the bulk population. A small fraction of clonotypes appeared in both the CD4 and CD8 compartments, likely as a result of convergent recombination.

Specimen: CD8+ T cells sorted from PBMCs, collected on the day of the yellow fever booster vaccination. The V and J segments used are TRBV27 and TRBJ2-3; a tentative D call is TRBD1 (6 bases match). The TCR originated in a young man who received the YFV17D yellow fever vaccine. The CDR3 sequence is CASMTAGTHQYF. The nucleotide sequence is TGTGCCAGCATGACCGCCGGGACACACCAGTATTTT.